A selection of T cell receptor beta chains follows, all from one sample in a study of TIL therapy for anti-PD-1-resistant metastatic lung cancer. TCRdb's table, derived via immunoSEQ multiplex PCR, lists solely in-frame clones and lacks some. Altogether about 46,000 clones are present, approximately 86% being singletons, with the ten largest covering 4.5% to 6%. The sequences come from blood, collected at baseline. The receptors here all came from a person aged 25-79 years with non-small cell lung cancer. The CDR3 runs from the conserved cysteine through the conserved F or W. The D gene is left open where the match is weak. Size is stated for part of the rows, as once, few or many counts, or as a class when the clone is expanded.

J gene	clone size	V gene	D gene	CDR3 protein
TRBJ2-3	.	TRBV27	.	CASSFFSGDSTDTQYF
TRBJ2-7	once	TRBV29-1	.	CSVESGYEQYF
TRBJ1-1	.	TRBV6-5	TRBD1	CASSYRGGNTEAFF
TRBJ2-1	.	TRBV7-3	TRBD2	CASSPRGLAGGNEQFF
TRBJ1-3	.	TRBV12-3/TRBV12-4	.	CASSFSGMDTIYF
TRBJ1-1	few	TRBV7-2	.	CASSPRTREAEAFF
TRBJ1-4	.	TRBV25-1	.	CASREAGPPFEKLFF
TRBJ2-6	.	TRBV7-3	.	CASSINLGLGSGANVLTF
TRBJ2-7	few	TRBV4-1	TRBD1	CASSPGTGGYEQYF
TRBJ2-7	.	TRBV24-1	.	CATSDSYEQYF
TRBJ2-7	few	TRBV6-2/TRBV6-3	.	CASSSPSVRSYEQYF